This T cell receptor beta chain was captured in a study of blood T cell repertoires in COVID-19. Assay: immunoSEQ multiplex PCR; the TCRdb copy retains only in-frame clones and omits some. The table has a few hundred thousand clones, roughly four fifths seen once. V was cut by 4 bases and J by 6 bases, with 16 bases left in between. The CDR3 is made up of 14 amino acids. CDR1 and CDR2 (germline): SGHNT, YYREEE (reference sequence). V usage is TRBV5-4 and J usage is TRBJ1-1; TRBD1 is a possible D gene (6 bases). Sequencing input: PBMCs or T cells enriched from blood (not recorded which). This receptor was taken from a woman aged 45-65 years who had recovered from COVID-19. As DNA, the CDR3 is TGTGCCAGCAGCCTTGGACAGTCAACAGCTGAAGCTTTCTTT. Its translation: CASSLGQSTAEAFF.